This is a list of T cell receptor beta chains from one sample in a study of blood T cell repertoires in COVID-19. The repertoire was sequenced with immunoSEQ multiplex PCR; TCRdb's copy has only in-frame clones and lacks some. The sample comprises about 42,000 clones, roughly 85% of which are singletons, and roughly an eighth rests with the top ten. Sequenced input: peripheral blood. The origin of the receptors is a woman aged 70 to 79 in a cohort sampled during active COVID-19. Both conserved end residues are part of each CDR3. The D gene is left open where the match is weak. A row's size may be missing; if present it is once, few, many or a size class.

j_gene | d_gene | abundance | v_gene | CDR3aa | CDR3nt
TRBJ2-7 | TRBD2 | - | TRBV11-2 | CASSLLYSGSIDEQYF | TGTGCCAGCAGCTTATTATATAGCGGGAGTATCGACGAGCAGTACTTC
TRBJ2-7 | TRBD1 | - | TRBV9 | CASSVDIGGTGDEQYF | TGTGCCAGCAGCGTAGATATTGGAGGGACAGGGGACGAGCAGTACTTC
TRBJ2-5 | - | - | TRBV6-2/TRBV6-3 | CASSFLAEGGTQYF | TGTGCCAGCAGTTTCCTAGCGGAGGGGGGGACCCAGTACTTC
TRBJ1-1 | - | few | TRBV6-5 | CASSTLQGDTEAFF | TGTGCCAGCAGTACGCTCCAAGGGGACACTGAAGCTTTCTTT
TRBJ1-6 | - | - | TRBV3-1/TRBV3-2 | CATPVRQISYNSPLHF | TGTGCCACCCCGGTGAGACAGATCTCCTATAATTCACCCCTCCACTTT
TRBJ2-7 | TRBD2 | - | TRBV7-8 | CASSRTSGSLTAGYEQYF | TGTGCCAGCAGTCGGACTAGCGGGAGTCTGACCGCCGGCTACGAGCAGTACTTC
TRBJ2-1 | TRBD2 | few | TRBV9 | CASSVEGRGSYNEQFF | TGTGCCAGCAGCGTAGAAGGGAGGGGCTCCTACAATGAGCAGTTCTTC
TRBJ2-5 | TRBD1 | - | TRBV4-2 | CASSQVGQGVGETQYF | TGTGCCAGCAGCCAAGTGGGGCAGGGGGTCGGGGAGACCCAGTACTTC
TRBJ1-5 | TRBD1 | - | TRBV28 | CASSIGTGEYQPQHF | TGTGCCAGCAGTATCGGGACAGGGGAGTATCAGCCCCAGCATTTT
TRBJ2-1 | TRBD1 | - | TRBV10-3 | CAIRPQGKGLNEQFF | TGTGCCATCAGACCACAGGGGAAAGGCCTCAATGAGCAGTTCTTC
TRBJ2-2 | TRBD1 | - | TRBV6-5 | CASRNNRGATGELFF | TGTGCCAGCAGAAACAACAGGGGTGCCACCGGGGAGCTGTTTTTT
TRBJ2-1 | - | - | TRBV5-1 | CASSLGQRALNNEQFF | TGCGCCAGCAGCTTGGGGCAGCGGGCCTTGAACAATGAGCAGTTCTTC
TRBJ1-1 | TRBD1 | - | TRBV6-5 | CASSYLQGQGTEAFF | TGTGCCAGCAGTTACTTACAGGGGCAAGGGACTGAAGCTTTCTTT
TRBJ2-2 | - | - | TRBV7-2 | CASSSVASYTGELFF | TGTGCCAGCAGCTCCGTGGCTAGCTACACCGGGGAGCTGTTTTTT
TRBJ2-3 | TRBD2 | - | TRBV3-1/TRBV3-2 | CASSLGTSGITDTQYF | TGTGCCAGCAGCCTCGGGACTAGCGGGATTACAGATACGCAGTATTTT
TRBJ2-2 | - | - | TRBV6-4 | CASSAQGPTNTGELFF | TGTGCCAGCAGTGCGCAGGGCCCCACTAACACCGGGGAGCTGTTTTTT
TRBJ2-7 | - | - | TRBV6-5 | CASSTQGPYEQYF | TGTGCCAGCAGTACACAGGGACCCTACGAGCAGTACTTC
TRBJ1-6 | - | - | TRBV6-5 | CASSFRESPLHF | TGTGCCAGCAGCTTCAGGGAATCACCCCTCCACTTT
TRBJ1-5 | - | - | TRBV2 | CASSGGGGNQPQHF | TGTGCCAGCAGTGGGGGCGGTGGCAATCAGCCCCAGCATTTT
TRBJ2-5 | TRBD2 | - | TRBV5-1 | CASSAGGPQETQYF | TGCGCCAGCAGCGCGGGAGGGCCCCAAGAGACCCAGTACTTC
TRBJ1-1 | - | - | TRBV5-4 | CASSSGDTDFKAFF | TGTGCCAGCAGCTCCGGGGACACGGATTTTAAAGCTTTCTTT
TRBJ2-1 | - | - | TRBV29-1 | CSSLHPPPYNEQFF | TGCAGCTCCTTACACCCACCCCCCTACAATGAGCAGTTCTTC
TRBJ1-2 | TRBD1 | - | TRBV6-5 | CASSQTGITGYGYTF | TGTGCCAGCAGCCAGACAGGGATCACGGGCTATGGCTACACCTTC
TRBJ1-4 | TRBD1 | - | TRBV2 | CASSDQDRTATNEKLFF | TGTGCCAGCAGTGACCAGGACAGGACTGCAACTAATGAAAAACTGTTTTTT
TRBJ1-5 | TRBD1 | few | TRBV12-3/TRBV12-4 | CASSAEGQGLVF | TGTGCCAGCAGCGCCGAGGGACAGGGCTTAGTTTTT
TRBJ1-1 | - | - | TRBV5-1 | CASSLAGYTEAFF | TGCGCCAGCAGCTTGGCCGGTTACACTGAAGCTTTCTTT
TRBJ2-5 | TRBD2 | - | TRBV7-2 | CASSLALAAQETQYF | TGTGCCAGCAGCTTAGCACTAGCGGCCCAAGAGACCCAGTACTTC
TRBJ1-4 | - | few | TRBV19 | CASSIGRTTTNEKLFF | TGTGCCAGTAGTATTGGACGGACAACAACTAATGAAAAACTGTTTTTT
TRBJ2-7 | TRBD2 | - | TRBV4-3 | CASSQDVAGVGEQYF | TGCGCCAGCAGCCAAGATGTAGCGGGAGTAGGTGAGCAGTACTTC
TRBJ2-1 | - | - | TRBV5-1 | CASSLGPPSEPYNEQFF | TGCGCCAGCAGCTTGGGGCCCCCTAGCGAACCATACAATGAGCAGTTCTTC
TRBJ2-7 | - | - | TRBV10-3 | CAISSLGQDEQYF | TGTGCCATCAGTAGTCTGGGGCAGGACGAGCAGTACTTC
TRBJ1-5 | TRBD1 | once | TRBV20-1 | CSASAGQGRADNQPQHF | TGCAGTGCTAGTGCTGGACAGGGACGGGCTGATAATCAGCCCCAGCATTTT
TRBJ2-3 | - | - | TRBV30 | CAWSRDGRSTDTQYF | TGTGCCTGGAGTCGGGACGGGAGAAGCACAGATACGCAGTATTTT
TRBJ1-1 | TRBD1 | - | TRBV6-6 | CASSLQGIEAFF | TGTGCCAGCAGTTTACAGGGGATCGAAGCTTTCTTT
TRBJ2-3 | TRBD2 | - | TRBV5-1 | CASSLDGLAPDTQYF | TGCGCCAGCAGCTTGGACGGACTAGCCCCAGATACGCAGTATTTT
TRBJ2-7 | TRBD2 | - | TRBV6-2/TRBV6-3 | CASSRDRGTSGSYEQYF | TGTGCCAGCAGCCGGGACAGGGGGACTAGCGGGAGCTACGAGCAGTACTTC
TRBJ1-6 | TRBD1 | - | TRBV14 | CATRRGQGHSPLHF | TGTGCCACCAGGAGAGGACAGGGTCATTCACCCCTCCACTTT
TRBJ2-2 | - | once | TRBV7-8 | CASGRELNTGELFF | TGTGCCAGCGGTCGAGAGCTGAACACCGGGGAGCTGTTTTTT
TRBJ2-1 | TRBD2 | - | TRBV6-2/TRBV6-3 | CASIPGLAGPPRYNEQFF | TGTGCCAGCATCCCGGGACTAGCGGGCCCCCCCCGGTACAATGAGCAGTTCTTC
TRBJ1-4 | - | few | TRBV5-1 | CASSNQGGELNEKLFF | TGCGCCAGCAGCAATCAGGGTGGGGAACTTAATGAAAAACTGTTTTTT
TRBJ2-2 | TRBD2 | once | TRBV7-9 | CASSATSAANTGELFF | TGTGCCAGCAGTGCGACTAGCGCAGCGAACACCGGGGAGCTGTTTTTT
TRBJ2-7 | TRBD1 | - | TRBV15 | CATSRLGGTGAYEQYF | TGTGCCACCAGCAGACTAGGTGGGACAGGAGCCTACGAGCAGTACTTC
TRBJ1-5 | TRBD1 | - | TRBV19 | CASRPTGEGNQPQHF | TGTGCCAGTAGGCCGACAGGGGAGGGCAATCAGCCCCAGCATTTT
TRBJ2-7 | TRBD2 | - | TRBV19 | CASRPVAGVGEQYF | TGTGCCAGTAGACCGGTAGCGGGAGTCGGGGAGCAGTACTTC
TRBJ1-2 | TRBD1 | - | TRBV6-6 | CASSPRDSIYGYTF | TGTGCCAGCAGCCCCCGGGACAGCATCTATGGCTACACCTTC
TRBJ2-3 | - | once | TRBV7-3 | CASSLSAWSTDTQYF | TGTGCCAGCAGCTTAAGCGCGTGGAGCACAGATACGCAGTATTTT
TRBJ2-1 | - | - | TRBV12-3/TRBV12-4 | CASSFSGFGQFF | TGTGCCAGCAGTTTCTCCGGGTTTGGGCAGTTCTTC
TRBJ1-1 | - | - | TRBV19 | CASSTARGRTEAFF | TGTGCCAGTAGTACGGCTCGGGGGAGGACTGAAGCTTTCTTT